These T cell receptor beta chains were read from a single sample in a study of cytomegalovirus exposure and HLA in healthy donors. Measured with immunoSEQ multiplex PCR; TCRdb has only the in-frame clones, and not every one. Among under 300,000 clones, around 86% were seen once, and the ten largest hold almost 4%. The sequenced sample consisted of PBMCs. The receptors originated from a man aged 40-49 years in good health and CMV-seropositive. Both conserved end residues are part of each CDR3. D genes are given only for firm matches. Size tells how often a clone was seen (once, few, many) or the class of an expanded clone, and some rows leave it out.

V gene	D gene	J gene	clone size	CDR3 protein	CDR3 DNA
TRBV5-6	NA	TRBJ1-5	few	CASSRGRFNQPQHF	TGTGCCAGCAGCAGAGGGCGGTTCAACCAGCCCCAGCATTTT
TRBV2	TRBD2	TRBJ2-1	NA	CASSGSPGLALYNEQFF	TGTGCCAGCAGTGGCTCCCCGGGACTAGCGCTTTACAATGAGCAGTTCTTC
TRBV2	NA	TRBJ1-6	NA	CASSEWANSPLHF	TGTGCCAGCAGTGAATGGGCGAATTCACCCCTCCACTTT
TRBV18	NA	TRBJ1-5	NA	CASSPRGQGRPQHF	TGTGCCAGCTCACCACGGGGCCAGGGCCGGCCCCAGCATTTT
TRBV29-1	TRBD2	TRBJ2-1	NA	CSALGGDSYNEQFF	TGCAGCGCTCTGGGGGGGGATTCCTACAATGAGCAGTTCTTC
TRBV9	TRBD2	TRBJ2-2	NA	CASSVGGLAGSGELFF	TGTGCCAGCAGCGTAGGGGGGCTAGCGGGATCCGGGGAGCTGTTTTTT
TRBV5-1	TRBD2	TRBJ2-3	NA	CASSLGAGGTDTQYF	TGCGCCAGCAGCTTGGGAGCGGGAGGCACAGATACGCAGTATTTT
TRBV6-5	TRBD1	TRBJ1-1	NA	CASRLGQWKNTEAFF	TGTGCCAGCAGACTGGGACAGTGGAAGAACACTGAAGCTTTCTTT
TRBV27	NA	TRBJ2-4	NA	CASSLRAPSLAKNIQYF	TGTGCCAGCAGTTTACGGGCCCCTAGCTTAGCCAAAAACATTCAGTACTTC
TRBV19	TRBD1	TRBJ1-1	NA	CASSMGQNTEAFF	TGTGCCAGTAGTATGGGACAGAATACTGAAGCTTTCTTT
TRBV28	NA	TRBJ1-5	NA	CASRDPGGRNQPQHF	TGTGCCAGCAGGGACCCCGGGGGGAGGAATCAGCCCCAGCATTTT
TRBV4-2	TRBD1	TRBJ2-5	NA	CASSQDGDRGGETQYF	TGTGCCAGCAGCCAAGATGGAGACAGGGGTGGCGAGACCCAGTACTTC
TRBV27	NA	TRBJ1-2	NA	CASSLSWAANYGYTF	TGTGCCAGCAGTTTATCGTGGGCAGCTAACTATGGCTACACCTTC
TRBV28	TRBD2	TRBJ2-7	NA	CASKLTSGAPYEQYF	TGTGCCAGCAAGTTAACTAGCGGGGCCCCCTACGAGCAGTACTTC
TRBV11-2	TRBD2	TRBJ2-1	NA	CASSRRMTSGAYNEQFF	TGTGCCAGCAGCCGACGGATGACTAGCGGGGCCTACAATGAGCAGTTCTTC
TRBV9	TRBD1	TRBJ2-5	NA	CASSPAGTGGKTQYF	TGTGCCAGCAGCCCAGCCGGGACAGGTGGAAAGACCCAGTACTTC
TRBV4-1	NA	TRBJ2-7	NA	CASSQDPRGYEQYF	TGCGCCAGCAGCCAAGATCCCAGGGGCTACGAGCAGTACTTC
TRBV5-1	NA	TRBJ1-6	NA	CASSSAGRNSPLHF	TGCGCCAGCAGCTCAGCAGGGCGGAATTCACCCCTCCACTTT
TRBV7-9	NA	TRBJ2-1	NA	CSSSRVWGRDSYNEQFF	TGTTCCAGCAGCCGGGTTTGGGGCAGGGATTCCTACAATGAGCAGTTCTTC
TRBV7-6	NA	TRBJ2-4	once	CASSLAAGGGENIQYF	TGTGCCAGCAGCTTAGCGGCAGGTGGAGGGGAAAACATTCAGTACTTC
TRBV5-1	NA	TRBJ1-1	NA	CASSHSENTEAFF	TGCGCCAGCAGCCACAGTGAGAACACTGAAGCTTTCTTT
TRBV12-2	NA	TRBJ2-1	NA	CASRLRAGPSYNEQFF	TGTGCAAGTCGCTTAAGGGCAGGGCCGTCGTACAATGAGCAGTTCTTC
TRBV7-9	TRBD2	TRBJ2-1	NA	CASSLVAGVDEQFF	TGTGCCAGCAGCTTAGTGGCGGGAGTTGACGAGCAGTTCTTC
TRBV2	NA	TRBJ1-5	NA	CASSEVVENQPQHF	TGTGCCAGCAGTGAAGTTGTAGAAAATCAGCCCCAGCATTTT
TRBV27	TRBD1	TRBJ2-7	NA	CASSPDRGHYEQYF	TGTGCCAGCAGTCCCGACAGGGGTCATTACGAGCAGTACTTC
TRBV7-9	NA	TRBJ1-4	NA	CSSSPSGGELFF	TGTTCCAGCAGCCCCAGCGGTGGGGAACTGTTTTTT
TRBV14	TRBD2	TRBJ2-1	NA	CASSQEIGTSGSRDEQFF	TGTGCCAGCAGCCAAGAGATAGGGACTAGCGGGAGTAGGGATGAGCAGTTCTTC
TRBV11-2	TRBD2	TRBJ2-1	NA	CASSLGLAGGTSYNEQFF	TGTGCCAGCAGCTTAGGACTAGCGGGAGGAACCTCCTACAATGAGCAGTTCTTC
TRBV9	TRBD1	TRBJ1-5	NA	CARRDREQSNQPQHF	TGTGCCAGAAGGGACAGGGAACAGAGCAATCAGCCCCAGCATTTT
TRBV30	NA	TRBJ2-7	NA	CACREGDSSYEQYF	TGTGCCTGCAGAGAGGGGGATAGCTCCTACGAGCAGTACTTC
TRBV7-8	TRBD2	TRBJ2-7	NA	CASRTRAGREQYF	TGTGCCAGCAGGACGAGAGCGGGGCGCGAGCAGTACTTC
TRBV4-3	TRBD2	TRBJ2-3	NA	CASSRTSGTDTQYF	TGCGCCAGCAGCAGGACTAGCGGCACAGATACGCAGTATTTT
TRBV5-6	NA	TRBJ1-5	NA	CASSRGIQRNQPQHF	TGTGCCAGCAGCCGCGGTATCCAGAGGAATCAGCCCCAGCATTTT
TRBV30	TRBD1	TRBJ2-5	once	CAWSKTGVQETQYF	TGTGCCTGGAGTAAGACAGGGGTCCAAGAGACCCAGTACTTC
TRBV9	NA	TRBJ2-1	NA	CASSVYPDRTYNEQFF	TGTGCCAGCAGCGTTTACCCGGACAGAACTTACAATGAGCAGTTCTTC
TRBV5-1	TRBD1	TRBJ2-5	NA	CASSLGGQGAETQYF	TGCGCCAGCAGCTTGGGAGGGCAGGGGGCGGAGACCCAGTACTTC
TRBV27	NA	TRBJ2-7	NA	CASRSAPGVTYEQYF	TGTGCCAGCAGGTCCGCGCCAGGGGTAACCTACGAGCAGTACTTC
TRBV27	NA	TRBJ1-1	NA	CASSLGAMNTEAFF	TGTGCCAGCAGTTTAGGGGCAATGAACACTGAAGCTTTCTTT
TRBV5-1	NA	TRBJ2-2	once	CASSLLGAGNTGELFF	TGCGCCAGCAGCTTACTGGGAGCGGGGAACACCGGGGAGCTGTTTTTT
TRBV11-1	NA	TRBJ2-3	NA	CASSSLEGRGDTQYF	TGTGCCAGCAGTTCCCTCGAGGGGCGGGGAGATACGCAGTATTTT
TRBV4-1	NA	TRBJ2-7	few	CASSQVENSYEQYF	TGCGCCAGCAGCCAAGTGGAGAACTCCTACGAGCAGTACTTC
TRBV9	TRBD2	TRBJ2-1	NA	CASGQGRGAYNEQFF	TGTGCCAGCGGCCAAGGGCGGGGGGCCTACAATGAGCAGTTCTTC
TRBV5-5	NA	TRBJ2-2	NA	CASSFRETANTGELFF	TGTGCCAGCAGCTTTAGAGAGACAGCGAACACCGGGGAGCTGTTTTTT
TRBV19	TRBD2	TRBJ2-3	NA	CASSISGTSTDTQYF	TGTGCCAGTAGTATTAGCGGGACGAGCACAGATACGCAGTATTTT
TRBV2	NA	TRBJ1-5	few	CASSEEGAGGNQPQHF	TGTGCCAGCAGTGAAGAAGGCGCAGGGGGCAATCAGCCCCAGCATTTT
TRBV30	TRBD2	TRBJ2-1	once	CAWSGGRAFEQFF	TGTGCCTGGAGTGGAGGGAGGGCATTTGAGCAGTTCTTC
TRBV10-3	NA	TRBJ1-5	NA	CAIRSDISDQPQHF	TGTGCCATCAGGTCAGATATAAGCGATCAGCCCCAGCATTTT
TRBV21-1	NA	TRBJ2-6	NA	CASSKTRDRGAPFSGANVLTF	TGTGCCAGCAGCAAAACCAGGGACAGAGGAGCCCCATTCTCTGGGGCCAACGTCCTGACTTTC
TRBV18	NA	TRBJ2-1	NA	CASSPGAGFNEQFF	TGTGCCAGCTCACCCGGCGCAGGGTTCAATGAGCAGTTCTTC
TRBV27	NA	TRBJ1-5	few	CASSLLFDKNQPQHF	TGTGCCAGCAGTTTACTTTTCGACAAAAATCAGCCCCAGCATTTT
TRBV28	TRBD1	TRBJ2-7	NA	CASISVGQASYEQYF	TGTGCCAGCATCTCTGTCGGACAGGCCTCCTACGAGCAGTACTTC
TRBV9	NA	TRBJ2-6	NA	CASSFRGAGANVLTF	TGTGCCAGCAGCTTTAGGGGTGCTGGGGCCAACGTCCTGACTTTC